Presented here are 29 T cell receptor beta chains from one specimen sequenced in a study of shared clonotypes between healthy human individuals. Assay: immunoSEQ multiplex PCR; the TCRdb copy retains only in-frame clones and omits some. Of 600,000 to 750,000 clones listed, about 78% were seen once; the top ten hold 1.8%. Sequenced: memory CD4+ T cells sorted from blood. The subset was: CD45RA-negative fraction. The receptor source for this set is a woman in her 30s in good health.

This clone has a handful of counts. This CDR3 reads CASSEYRQGVSYEQYF. The DNA of the CDR3 is TGTGCCAGCAGTGAATACCGGCAGGGGGTTTCCTACGAGCAGTACTTC. The rearrangement joins TRBV25-1 to TRBJ2-7, with 7 bases identical to TRBD1. Per the germline V gene, CDR1 is MGHDK and CDR2 is SYGVNS. The CDR3 length is 16 residues. With 0 bases clipped from V and 1 base from J, the junction kept 6 bases outside the gene matches.

This chain connects TRBV29-1 to TRBJ2-5; D is perhaps TRBD1 (6 bases). The V and J ends lost 5 bases and 5 bases respectively, with 15 bases between them. The CDR3 totals 13 residues. CDR1 is SQVTM, CDR2 ANQGSEA, per germline. The CDR3 reads CSVTDRLGETQYF. CDR3 bases: TGCAGCGTTACCGACAGGCTGGGGGAGACCCAGTACTTC.

The CDR3 sequence: CASSSLGAWNTEAFF. Written as DNA, the CDR3 is TGTGCCAGCAGTTCCCTCGGCGCGTGGAACACTGAAGCTTTCTTT. The chain combines TRBV28 with TRBJ1-1, with D unresolved. Trimming removed 4 bases at V and 1 base at J, with 13 bases between. Germline CDR1 is MDHEN and CDR2 is SYDVKM. This CDR3 contains 15 residues. The full variable domain, with the rest looked up from reference TRBV28 and TRBJ1-1, is DVKVTQSSRYLVKRTGEKVFLECVQDMDHENMFWYRQDPGLGLRLIYFSYDVKMKEKGDIPEGYSVSREKKERFSLILESASTNQTSMYLCASSSLGAWNTEAFFGQGTRLTVV.

The V call is TRBV28, the J call TRBJ2-7; D ambiguous. Trimming took off 0 bases at V and 2 bases at J, with 8 bases between the two ends. The CDR3 has 14 residues. Germline V gene data show CDR1 as MDHEN and CDR2 as SYDVKM. CDR3 sequence (DNA): TGTGCCAGCAGTTTATGGGACCGACCCTACGAGCAGTACTTC. Translation gives CASSLWDRPYEQYF.

This clone was seen a single time. The V and J genes are TRBV28 and TRBJ2-3; D remains unclear. This CDR3 comprises 14 residues. The germline V and J ends were trimmed by 6 bases and 5 bases, with 15 bases remaining between them. Germline V gene lookup returns CDR1 MDHEN and CDR2 SYDVKM. CDR3 nucleotides: TGTGCCAGCAGGCCAGCTTCTTCGGGAGATACGCAGTATTTT. It translates to CASRPASSGDTQYF.

This chain links TRBV12-2 with TRBJ1-1. TRBV12-2 is described as a pseudogene. The CDR3 sequence is 14 residues long. CDR3 loop: CASRSGPLNTEAFF. CDR3 DNA sequence: TGTGCAAGTCGTTCCGGACCGCTGAACACTGAAGCTTTCTTT.

CDR3 loop: CASSLGGFSEKLFF. CDR3 bases: TGTGCCAGCAGCTTGGGGGGGTTTTCTGAAAAACTGTTTTTT. V usage is TRBV5-6 and J usage is TRBJ1-4; tentative D call: TRBD1 (5 bases). The CDR3 consists of 14 residues. Looked up from germline, CDR1 is SGHDT and CDR2 is YYEEEE. V was cut by 0 bases and J by 7 bases, with 10 bases left in between.

The chain links TRBV5-1 to TRBJ1-1; D not resolved. Trimming shortened V by 0 bases and J by 3 bases, and 6 bases separated the two germline ends. Germline CDR1 and CDR2: SGHRS and YFSETQ. The CDR3 loop spans 13 amino acids. The CDR3 reads CASSLGLDTEAFF. The CDR3 nucleotides are TGCGCCAGCAGCTTGGGGCTGGACACTGAAGCTTTCTTT.

V usage is TRBV27 and J usage is TRBJ2-7; weak D call: TRBD2 (6 bases). Germline values: CDR1 MNHEY, CDR2 SMNVEV (reference sequence). The ends were cut back, 5 bases at V and 5 bases at J, with 16 bases in the middle. CDR3 length: 14 residues. CDR3 nucleotide sequence: TGTGCCAGCAGTATTCTCCGGGACTCTAACGAGCAGTACTTC. This translates into CASSILRDSNEQYF.

The V call is TRBV27, the J call TRBJ1-5; unclear D gene. Per the germline V gene, CDR1 is MNHEY and CDR2 is SMNVEV (reference sequence). Deletions cut 5 bases from V and 7 bases from J, with 15 bases between. The CDR3 sequence is 14 residues long. DNA for the CDR3: TGTGCCAGCAGTCCCGATCCCTGGGGACAGCCCCAGCATTTT. Protein sequence: CASSPDPWGQPQHF.

The chain is built from TRBV6-1 and TRBJ1-5, with a tentative D call TRBD1 (5 bases). The CDR3 is 13 amino acids. V was clipped by 5 bases and J by 1 base, with 6 bases between them. Germline V gene sequence: CDR1 MNHNS, CDR2 SASEGT. CDR3: CASSRGSNQPQHF. Written as DNA, the CDR3 is TGTGCCAGCAGTCGGGGCAGCAATCAGCCCCAGCATTTT.

This chain connects TRBV7-8 to TRBJ2-3; 7 nucleotides match TRBD2. The germline CDR1 and CDR2 sequences are SGHVS and FQNEAQ. After removal of 1 base from V and 2 bases from J, the junction contained 6 bases not matched to a gene. The CDR3 is made up of 16 amino acids. The DNA for the CDR3 is TGTGCCAGCAGCTTAGGAAGCGGGGAAATCACAGATACGCAGTATTTT. It yields the protein CASSLGSGEITDTQYF.

V usage is TRBV18 and J usage is TRBJ2-3; maybe TRBD1 (6 bases). The ends were cut back, 6 bases at V and 2 bases at J, with 12 bases in the middle. Germline CDR1 and CDR2: KGHSH and LQKENI. This CDR3 has 14 amino acids. CDR3 in amino acids: CASSRTESTDTQYF. The CDR3 nucleotides read TGTGCCAGCTCGAGGACAGAGTCCACAGATACGCAGTATTTT.

The chain combines TRBV6-1 with TRBJ1-1; 7 bases agree with TRBD1. Germline CDR1 and CDR2: MNHNS and SASEGT. V lost 3 bases, J lost 4 bases, and 5 bases stayed unmatched. This CDR3 comprises 14 residues. CDR3 coding DNA: TGTGCCAGCAGTGAGCAGGGGGATTCCACTGAAGCTTTCTTT. Translation: CASSEQGDSTEAFF.

This clone came up once. The chain has TRBV5-6 and TRBJ2-1; D perhaps matches TRBD2 (6 bases). CDR1 is SGHDT and CDR2 is YYEEEE in the germline V gene. The CDR3 is 15 amino acids. The ends were cut back, 1 base at V and 0 bases at J, with 8 bases in the middle. CDR3 residues: CASSLRRGSYNEQFF. The CDR3 DNA sequence: TGTGCCAGCAGCTTGCGGCGGGGCTCCTACAATGAGCAGTTCTTC.

The V and J genes are TRBV2 and TRBJ1-1; tentative D call: TRBD1 (5 bases). Germline CDR1 reads SNHLY; CDR2 reads FYNNEI. The V end was cut by 7 bases, the J end by 1 base, with 7 bases between. The CDR3 consists of 12 residues. The CDR3 spells CASTQGNTEAFF. CDR3 DNA sequence: TGTGCCAGCACCCAGGGGAACACTGAAGCTTTCTTT.

The chain carries TRBV7-2 and TRBJ2-5; TRBD2 aligns across 7 bases. Germline CDR1 and CDR2: SGHTA and FQGNSA. V lost 2 bases, J lost 1 base, and 7 bases stayed unmatched. The CDR3 consists of 16 residues. The CDR3 DNA follows: TGTGCCAGCAGCTTAATCGGGGGGTGGGTCCAAGAGACCCAGTACTTC. This encodes CASSLIGGWVQETQYF.

This chain uses TRBV28 with TRBJ1-1; D is uncertain. Trimming left V 5 bases short and J 4 bases short, with 20 bases between. The CDR3 extends over 16 amino acids. The germline CDR1 and CDR2 sequences are MDHEN and SYDVKM. The CDR3 bases are TGTGCCAGCAGTAAAGCCCCGGACCCAGCGGGCACTGAAGCTTTCTTT. The encoded protein is CASSKAPDPAGTEAFF.

This clone was seen only a few times. The chain employs TRBV7-9 and TRBJ2-7; TRBD1 might be the D (6 bases). V shed 6 bases and J shed 2 bases, with 14 bases lying between them. Germline CDR1 reads SEHNR; CDR2 reads FQNEAQ (reference sequence). CDR3 size: 14 residues. The CDR3 reads CASSLTGSTYEQYF. The CDR3 region has the DNA TGTGCCAGCAGTCTTACAGGGTCTACCTACGAGCAGTACTTC.

V gene TRBV21-1 combines with J gene TRBJ2-3; the table's D call of TRBD2 was not tested on the DNA. TRBV21-1 is a pseudogene segment. The CDR3 covers 18 residues. Here the CDR3 reads CASSKVGGLAGSTDTQYF. CDR3 coding DNA: TGTGCCAGCAGCAAAGTAGGGGGACTAGCGGGGAGCACAGATACGCAGTATTTT.

The genes are TRBV18 and TRBJ1-2; 9 nucleotides align to TRBD1. The CDR3 contains 16 residues. After removal of 4 bases from V and 5 bases from J, the junction contained 11 bases not matched to a gene. Germline-derived CDR1 and CDR2 are KGHSH and LQKENI. CDR3: CASSLPGQGNGYGYTF. CDR3 bases: TGTGCCAGCTCACTTCCGGGACAGGGTAATGGTTATGGCTACACCTTC.

The V call is TRBV5-4, the J call TRBJ1-4; D not certain. The germline V and J ends were trimmed by 3 bases and 8 bases, with 11 bases remaining between them. This CDR3 spans 13 amino acids. Germline lookup yields CDR1 SGHNT and CDR2 YYREEE (reference sequence). In DNA form, the CDR3 reads TGTGCCAGCAGCTCCGAACGAGGGGAAAAACTGTTTTTT. It specifies CASSSERGEKLFF.

The J gene is TRBJ2-1, the V gene TRBV9, with TRBD2 matching over 7 bases. From germline, CDR1 is SGDLS and CDR2 YYNGEE. This CDR3 has 15 amino acids. With V trimmed by 0 bases and J by 9 bases, 9 bases remained unmatched. CDR3 DNA sequence: TGTGCCAGCAGCGTAGAGGCGGGAGATAGTAGTGAGCAGTTCTTC. Translating it yields CASSVEAGDSSEQFF.

This chain connects TRBV6-5 to TRBJ2-1, with 11 bases aligning to TRBD2. Germline assignment: CDR1 MNHEY and CDR2 SVGAGI. The CDR3 extends over 14 amino acids. The junction had 7 bases not matched to a gene; V was cut back by 7 bases and J by 8 bases. The CDR3 region has the DNA TGTGCCAGCACACCCTTAGCGGGAGGGGATGAGCAGTTCTTC. Translation gives CASTPLAGGDEQFF.

V gene TRBV28 combines with J gene TRBJ2-5; 7 bases line up with TRBD2. Unmatched junction bases numbered 4, after V lost 2 bases and J lost 1 base. Germline values: CDR1 MDHEN, CDR2 SYDVKM. This CDR3 region has 15 residues. The CDR3 loop reads CASSLGGLVQETQYF. The DNA for the CDR3 is TGTGCCAGCAGTTTAGGAGGACTAGTCCAAGAGACCCAGTACTTC.

This chain links TRBV4-1 with TRBJ2-4, with D uncertain. The CDR3 consists of 16 residues. CDR1 MGHRA and CDR2 YSYEKL come from the germline V gene. The V end was cut by 0 bases, the J end by 0 bases, with 9 bases between. For the CDR3, the DNA is TGCGCCAGCAGCCAAGATATTACTGGAGCCAAAAACATTCAGTACTTC. Its protein is CASSQDITGAKNIQYF.

The gene calls are TRBV11-1 and TRBJ2-6; 9 bases line up with TRBD2. With 2 bases clipped from V and 0 bases from J, the junction kept 8 bases outside the gene matches. The germline gives CDR1 SGHAT, CDR2 FQDESV (reference sequence). The CDR3 is 19 residues long. The CDR3 loop reads CASSLRSGRGGSGANVLTF. In nucleotides, the CDR3 is TGTGCCAGCAGCTTACGTTCCGGGCGGGGGGGCTCTGGGGCCAACGTCCTGACTTTC.

CDR3 residues: CASSLSGDHSGANVLTF. The CDR3 nucleotides read TGCGCCAGCAGCCTTAGCGGGGACCACTCTGGGGCCAACGTCCTGACTTTC. This sequence joins TRBV5-1 and TRBJ2-6; TRBD2 agrees at 8 bases. Germline lookup yields CDR1 SGHRS and CDR2 YFSETQ. Germline trimming cut 4 bases from V and 0 bases from J; bases unmatched to any gene: 6. This CDR3 is built from 17 residues.

This chain links TRBV9 with TRBJ2-4, with D perhaps matching TRBD1 (6 bases). This CDR3 region has 14 residues. Germline CDR1 reads SGDLS; CDR2 reads YYNGEE. Trimming removed 3 bases from V and 4 bases from J, with 11 bases in between. For the CDR3, the DNA is TGTGCCAGCAGCGCCCTCGGACAGAAAAACATTCAGTACTTC. This gives the protein CASSALGQKNIQYF.